This T cell receptor (beta chain) originates from a study of T cells in Graves' hyperthyroidism and ophthalmopathy. Regarding the study as a whole: The model foresaw ophthalmopathy a median around seven months prior to onset.

There were TCR beta CDR3 regions amplified from RNA transcripts. When the TCR CDR3 underwent first-round RT-PCR, the HTBI primer set was used. MiXCR was run by TCRdb on the multiplex PCR reads, yielding one entry per CDR3 protein. This sample yields fewer than 550,000 distinct CDR3 sequences, of which roughly 14% are seen a single time; around 14% belongs to the top ten. As to this clonotype: As yet, its antigen is unknown.

Subjects aged 18 to 65 presented with newly diagnosed hyperthyroidism of less than 2 months' duration. The PBMCs were sourced from fresh peripheral blood (approximately 9.6 ml). This clonotype was obtained from a woman aged 18-29 years with Graves' hyperthyroidism. The specimen sequenced was blood.

The CDR3 region has the DNA TGCGCCAGCAGCGGGAGGACAGGGTTTAACGAGCAGTACTTC. Its translation is CASSGRTGFNEQYF. This sequence joins TRBV5-1 and TRBJ2-7; 8 bases are shared with TRBD1. Germline V gene data show CDR1 as SGHRS and CDR2 as YFSETQ. V was pared by 4 bases and J by 5 bases, with 8 bases of the junction left unmatched. The CDR3 has 14 residues.